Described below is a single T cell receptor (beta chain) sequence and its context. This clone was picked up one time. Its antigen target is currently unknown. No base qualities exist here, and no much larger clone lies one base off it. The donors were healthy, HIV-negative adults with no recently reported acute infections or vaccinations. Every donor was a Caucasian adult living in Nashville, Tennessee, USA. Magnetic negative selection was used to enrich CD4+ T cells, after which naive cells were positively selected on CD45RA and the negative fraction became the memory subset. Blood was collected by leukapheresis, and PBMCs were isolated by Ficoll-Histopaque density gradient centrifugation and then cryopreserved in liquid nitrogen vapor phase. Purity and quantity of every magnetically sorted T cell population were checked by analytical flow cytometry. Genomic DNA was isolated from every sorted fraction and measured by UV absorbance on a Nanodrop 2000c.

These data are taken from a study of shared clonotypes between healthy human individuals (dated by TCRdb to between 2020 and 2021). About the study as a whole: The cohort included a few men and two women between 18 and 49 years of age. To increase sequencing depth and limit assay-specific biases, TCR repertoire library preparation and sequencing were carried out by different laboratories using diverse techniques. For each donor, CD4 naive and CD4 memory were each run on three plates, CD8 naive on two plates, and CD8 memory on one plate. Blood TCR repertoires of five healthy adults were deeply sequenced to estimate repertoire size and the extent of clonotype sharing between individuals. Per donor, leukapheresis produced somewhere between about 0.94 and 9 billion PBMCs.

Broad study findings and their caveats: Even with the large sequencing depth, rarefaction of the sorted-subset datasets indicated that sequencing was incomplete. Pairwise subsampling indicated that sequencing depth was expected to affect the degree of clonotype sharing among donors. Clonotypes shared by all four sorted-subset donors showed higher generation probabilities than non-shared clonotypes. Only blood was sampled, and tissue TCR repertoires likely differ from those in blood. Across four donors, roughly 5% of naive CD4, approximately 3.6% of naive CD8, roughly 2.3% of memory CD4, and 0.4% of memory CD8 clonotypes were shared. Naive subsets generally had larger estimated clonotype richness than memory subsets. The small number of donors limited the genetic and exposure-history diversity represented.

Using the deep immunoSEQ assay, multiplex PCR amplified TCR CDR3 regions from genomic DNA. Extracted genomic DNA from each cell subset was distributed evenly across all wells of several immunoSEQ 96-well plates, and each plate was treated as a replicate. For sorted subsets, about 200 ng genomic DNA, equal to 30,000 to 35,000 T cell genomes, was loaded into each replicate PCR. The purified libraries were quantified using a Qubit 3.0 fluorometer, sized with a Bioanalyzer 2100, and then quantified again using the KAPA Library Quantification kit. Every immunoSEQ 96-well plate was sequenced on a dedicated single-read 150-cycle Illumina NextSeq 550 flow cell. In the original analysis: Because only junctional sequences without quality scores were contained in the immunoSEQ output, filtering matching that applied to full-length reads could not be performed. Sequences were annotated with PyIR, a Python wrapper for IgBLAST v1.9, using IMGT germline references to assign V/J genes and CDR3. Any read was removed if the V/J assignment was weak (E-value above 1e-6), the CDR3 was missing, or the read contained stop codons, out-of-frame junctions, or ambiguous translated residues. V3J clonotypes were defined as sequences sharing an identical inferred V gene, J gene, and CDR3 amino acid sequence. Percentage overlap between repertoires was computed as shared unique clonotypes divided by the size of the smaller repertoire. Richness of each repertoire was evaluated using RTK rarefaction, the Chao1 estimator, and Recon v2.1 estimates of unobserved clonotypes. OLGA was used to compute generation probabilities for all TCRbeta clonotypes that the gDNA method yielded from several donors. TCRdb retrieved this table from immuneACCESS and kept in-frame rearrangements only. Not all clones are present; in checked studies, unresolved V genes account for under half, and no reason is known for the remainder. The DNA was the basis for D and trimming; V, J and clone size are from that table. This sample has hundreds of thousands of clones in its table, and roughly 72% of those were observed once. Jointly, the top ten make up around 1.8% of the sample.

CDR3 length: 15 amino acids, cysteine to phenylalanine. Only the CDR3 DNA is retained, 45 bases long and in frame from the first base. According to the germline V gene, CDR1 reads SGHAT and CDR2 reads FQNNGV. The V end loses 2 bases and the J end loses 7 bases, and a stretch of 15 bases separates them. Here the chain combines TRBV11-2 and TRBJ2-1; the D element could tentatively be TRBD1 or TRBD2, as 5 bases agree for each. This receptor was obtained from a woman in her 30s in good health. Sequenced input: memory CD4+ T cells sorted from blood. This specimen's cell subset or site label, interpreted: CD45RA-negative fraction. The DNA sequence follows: TGTGCCAGCAGCTTATTGGGGGTTAGGGAGAATGAGCAGTTCTTC. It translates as CASSLLGVRENEQFF. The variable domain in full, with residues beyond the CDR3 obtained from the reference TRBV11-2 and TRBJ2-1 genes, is EAGVAQSPRYKIIEKRQSVAFWCNPISGHATLYWYQQILGQGPKLLIQFQNNGVVDDSQLPKDRFSAERLKGVDSTLKIQPAKLEDSAVYLCASSLLGVRENEQFFGPGTRLTVL.